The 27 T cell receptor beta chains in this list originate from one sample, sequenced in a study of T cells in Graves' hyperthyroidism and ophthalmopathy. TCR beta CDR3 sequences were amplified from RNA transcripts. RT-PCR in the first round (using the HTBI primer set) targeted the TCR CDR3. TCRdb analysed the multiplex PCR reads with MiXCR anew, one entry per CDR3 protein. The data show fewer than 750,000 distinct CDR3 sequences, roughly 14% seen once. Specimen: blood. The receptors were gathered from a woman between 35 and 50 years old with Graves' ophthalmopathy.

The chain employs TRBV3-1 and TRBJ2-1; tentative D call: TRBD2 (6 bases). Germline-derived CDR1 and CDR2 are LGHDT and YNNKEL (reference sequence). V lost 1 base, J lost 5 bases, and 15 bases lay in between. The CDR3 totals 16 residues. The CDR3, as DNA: TGTGCCAGCAGCCAAGCAGCGGGCGGCCTAAACAATGAGCAGTTCTTC. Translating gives CASSQAAGGLNNEQFF.

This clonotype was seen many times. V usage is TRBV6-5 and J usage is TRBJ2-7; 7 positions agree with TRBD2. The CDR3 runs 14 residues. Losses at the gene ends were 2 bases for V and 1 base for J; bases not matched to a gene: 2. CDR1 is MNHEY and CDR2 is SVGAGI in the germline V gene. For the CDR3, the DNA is TGTGCCAGCAGTTACGACGGGGGGTCCTACGAGCAGTACTTC. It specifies CASSYDGGSYEQYF.

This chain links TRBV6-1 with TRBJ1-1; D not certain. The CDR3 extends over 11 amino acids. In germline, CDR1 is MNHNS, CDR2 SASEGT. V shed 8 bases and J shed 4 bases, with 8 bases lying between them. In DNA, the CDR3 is TGTGCCAGCCCCCGGGGCACTGAAGCTTTCTTT. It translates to CASPRGTEAFF.

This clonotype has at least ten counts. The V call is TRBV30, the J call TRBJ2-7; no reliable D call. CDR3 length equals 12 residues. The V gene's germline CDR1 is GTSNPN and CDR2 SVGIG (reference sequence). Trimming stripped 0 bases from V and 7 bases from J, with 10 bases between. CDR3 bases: TGTGCCTGGAGTGTTTTGGCTGGGGAGCAGTACTTC. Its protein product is CAWSVLAGEQYF.

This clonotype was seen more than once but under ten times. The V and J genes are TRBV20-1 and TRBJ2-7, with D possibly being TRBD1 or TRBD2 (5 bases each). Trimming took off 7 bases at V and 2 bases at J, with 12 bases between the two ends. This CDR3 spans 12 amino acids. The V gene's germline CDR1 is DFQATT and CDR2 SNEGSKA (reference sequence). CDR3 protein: CSVDGATYEQYF. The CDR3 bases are TGCAGTGTCGACGGGGCCACCTACGAGCAGTACTTC.

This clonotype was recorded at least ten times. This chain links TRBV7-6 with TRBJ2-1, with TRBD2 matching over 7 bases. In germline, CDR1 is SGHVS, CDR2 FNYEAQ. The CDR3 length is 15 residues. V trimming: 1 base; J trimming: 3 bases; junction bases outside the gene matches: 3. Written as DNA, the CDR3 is TGTGCCAGCAGCTTAGGGGGGGGAGACTACAATGAGCAGTTCTTC. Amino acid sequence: CASSLGGGDYNEQFF.

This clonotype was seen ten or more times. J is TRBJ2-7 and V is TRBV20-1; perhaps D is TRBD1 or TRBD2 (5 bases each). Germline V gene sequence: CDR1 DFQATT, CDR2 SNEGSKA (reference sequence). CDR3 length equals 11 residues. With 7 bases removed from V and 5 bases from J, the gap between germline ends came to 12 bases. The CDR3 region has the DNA TGCAGTGGGACGAGAGGGGACGAGCAGTACTTC. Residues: CSGTRGDEQYF.

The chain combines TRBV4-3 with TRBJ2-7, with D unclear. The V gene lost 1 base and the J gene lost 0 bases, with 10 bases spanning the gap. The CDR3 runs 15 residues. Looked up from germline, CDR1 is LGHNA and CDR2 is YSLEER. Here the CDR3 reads CASSQGMSSSYEQYF. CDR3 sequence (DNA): TGCGCCAGCAGCCAAGGAATGTCCAGCTCCTACGAGCAGTACTTC.

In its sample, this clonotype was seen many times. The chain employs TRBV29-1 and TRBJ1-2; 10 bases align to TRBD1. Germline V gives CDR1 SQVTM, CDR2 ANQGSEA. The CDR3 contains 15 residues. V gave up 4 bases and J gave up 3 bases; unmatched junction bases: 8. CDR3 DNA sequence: TGCAGCGTTGGGGGCGCCGGGACAGGGGACTATGGCTACACCTTC. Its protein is CSVGGAGTGDYGYTF.

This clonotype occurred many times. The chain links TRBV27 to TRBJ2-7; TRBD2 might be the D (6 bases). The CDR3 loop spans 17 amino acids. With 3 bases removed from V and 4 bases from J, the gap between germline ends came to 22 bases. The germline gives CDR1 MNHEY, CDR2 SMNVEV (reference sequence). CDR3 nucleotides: TGTGCCAGCAGTTTTCGCGCCGGGGGACTGACGGGATACGAGCAGTACTTC. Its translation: CASSFRAGGLTGYEQYF.

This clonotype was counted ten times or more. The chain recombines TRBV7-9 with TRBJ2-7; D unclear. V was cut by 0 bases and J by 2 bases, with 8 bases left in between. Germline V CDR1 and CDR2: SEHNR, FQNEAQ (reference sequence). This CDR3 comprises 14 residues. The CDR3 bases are TGTGCCAGCAGCTTAGCGGCGCGCCCCTACGAGCAGTACTTC. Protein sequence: CASSLAARPYEQYF.

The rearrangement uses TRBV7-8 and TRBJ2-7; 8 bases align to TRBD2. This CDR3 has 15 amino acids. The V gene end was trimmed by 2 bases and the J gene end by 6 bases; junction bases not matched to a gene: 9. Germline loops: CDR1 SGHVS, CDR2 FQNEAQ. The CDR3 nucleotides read TGTGCCAGCAGCTTAACTAGCGGAGGGGTACTCGAGCAGTACTTC. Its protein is CASSLTSGGVLEQYF.

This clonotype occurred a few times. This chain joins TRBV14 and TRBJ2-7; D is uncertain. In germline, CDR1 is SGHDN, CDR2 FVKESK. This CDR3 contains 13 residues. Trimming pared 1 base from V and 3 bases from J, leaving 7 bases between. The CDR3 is CASSQAANYEQYF. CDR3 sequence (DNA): TGTGCCAGCAGCCAAGCGGCCAACTACGAGCAGTACTTC. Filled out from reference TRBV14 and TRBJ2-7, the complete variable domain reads EAGVTQFPSHSVIEKGQTVTLRCDPISGHDNLYWYRRVMGKEIKFLLHFVKESKQDESGMPNNRFLAERTGGTYSTLKVQPAELEDSGVYFCASSQAANYEQYFGPGTRLTVT.

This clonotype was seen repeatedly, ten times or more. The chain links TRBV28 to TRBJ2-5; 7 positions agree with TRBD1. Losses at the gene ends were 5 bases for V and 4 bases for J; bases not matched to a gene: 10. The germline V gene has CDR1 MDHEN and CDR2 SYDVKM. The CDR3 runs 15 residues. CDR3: CASSAKTGFGETQYF. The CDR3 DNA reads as TGTGCCAGCAGTGCCAAGACAGGGTTCGGAGAGACCCAGTACTTC.

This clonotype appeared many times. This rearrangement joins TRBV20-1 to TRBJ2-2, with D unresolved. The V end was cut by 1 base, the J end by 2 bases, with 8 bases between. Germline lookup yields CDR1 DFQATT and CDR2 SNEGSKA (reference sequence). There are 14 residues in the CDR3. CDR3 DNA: TGCAGTGCTAGAGTGGGCTTTAACACCGGGGAGCTGTTTTTT. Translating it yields CSARVGFNTGELFF.

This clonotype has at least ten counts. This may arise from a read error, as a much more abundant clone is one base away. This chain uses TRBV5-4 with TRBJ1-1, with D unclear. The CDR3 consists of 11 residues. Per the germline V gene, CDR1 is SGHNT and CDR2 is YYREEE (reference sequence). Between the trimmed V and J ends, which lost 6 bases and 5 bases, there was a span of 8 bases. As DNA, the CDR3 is TGTGCCAGCACCGGGAAGACTGAAGCTTTCTTT. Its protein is CASTGKTEAFF. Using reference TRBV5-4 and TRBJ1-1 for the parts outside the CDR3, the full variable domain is ETGVTQSPTHLIKTRGQQVTLRCSSQSGHNTVSWYQQALGQGPQFIFQYYREEENGRGNFPPRFSGLQFPNYSSELNVNALELDDSALYLCASTGKTEAFFGQGTRLTVV.

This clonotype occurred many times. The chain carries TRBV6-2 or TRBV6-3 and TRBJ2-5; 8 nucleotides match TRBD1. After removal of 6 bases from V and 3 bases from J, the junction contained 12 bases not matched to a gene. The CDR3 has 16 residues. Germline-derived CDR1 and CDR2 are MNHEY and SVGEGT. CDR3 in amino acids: CASRHRPGQDKETQYF. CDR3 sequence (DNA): TGTGCCAGCAGACACCGTCCGGGACAGGATAAAGAGACCCAGTACTTC.

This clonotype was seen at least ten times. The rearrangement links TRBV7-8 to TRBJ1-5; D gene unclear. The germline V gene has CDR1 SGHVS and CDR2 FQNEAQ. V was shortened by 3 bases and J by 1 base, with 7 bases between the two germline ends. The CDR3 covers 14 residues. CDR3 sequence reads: CASSFEKSNQPQHF. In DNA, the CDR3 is TGTGCCAGCAGCTTCGAGAAGAGCAATCAGCCCCAGCATTTT.

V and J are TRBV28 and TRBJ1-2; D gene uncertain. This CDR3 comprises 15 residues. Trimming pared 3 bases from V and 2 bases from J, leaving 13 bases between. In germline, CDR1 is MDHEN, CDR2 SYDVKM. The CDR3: CASSFVAGPNYGYTF. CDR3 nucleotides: TGTGCCAGCAGTTTCGTTGCAGGACCCAACTATGGCTACACCTTC.

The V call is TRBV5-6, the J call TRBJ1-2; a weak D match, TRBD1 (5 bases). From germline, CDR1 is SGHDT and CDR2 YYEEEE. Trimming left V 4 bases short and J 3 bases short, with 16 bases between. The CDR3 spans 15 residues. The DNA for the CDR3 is TGTGCCAGCAGCCTCCTAGGGAGGGGCGACTATGGCTACACCTTC. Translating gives CASSLLGRGDYGYTF.

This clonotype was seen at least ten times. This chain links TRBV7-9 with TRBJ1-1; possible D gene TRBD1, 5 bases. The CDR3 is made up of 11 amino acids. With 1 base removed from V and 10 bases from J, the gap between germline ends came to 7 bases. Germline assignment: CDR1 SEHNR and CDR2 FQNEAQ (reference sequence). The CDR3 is CASSLEGPAFF. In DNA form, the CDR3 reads TGTGCCAGCAGCTTAGAGGGACCAGCTTTCTTT.

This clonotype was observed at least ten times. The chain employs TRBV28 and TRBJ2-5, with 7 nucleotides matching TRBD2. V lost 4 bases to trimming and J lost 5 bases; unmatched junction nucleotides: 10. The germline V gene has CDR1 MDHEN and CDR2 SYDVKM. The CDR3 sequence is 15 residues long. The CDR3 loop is CASSSPELARETQYF. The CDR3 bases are TGTGCCAGCAGTTCCCCCGAACTAGCGAGGGAGACCCAGTACTTC.

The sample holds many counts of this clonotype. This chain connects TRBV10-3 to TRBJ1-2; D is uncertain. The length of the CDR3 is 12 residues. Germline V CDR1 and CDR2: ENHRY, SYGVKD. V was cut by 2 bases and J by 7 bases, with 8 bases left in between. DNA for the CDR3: TGTGCCATCAGTGAGGCGGAAGGTGGCTACACCTTC. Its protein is CAISEAEGGYTF.

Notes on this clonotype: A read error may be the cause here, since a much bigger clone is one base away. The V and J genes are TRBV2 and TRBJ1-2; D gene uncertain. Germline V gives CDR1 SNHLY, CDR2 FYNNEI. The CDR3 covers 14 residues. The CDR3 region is CASSEVSSFYGYAF. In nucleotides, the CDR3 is TGTGCCAGCAGTGAAGTATCGTCCTTCTATGGCTACGCCTTC. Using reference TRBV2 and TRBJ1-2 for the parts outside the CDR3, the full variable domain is EPEVTQTPSHQVTQMGQEVILRCVPISNHLYFYWYRQILGQKVEFLVSFYNNEISEKSEIFDDQFSVERPDGSNFTLKIRSTKLEDSAMYFCASSEVSSFYGYAFGSGTRLTVV.

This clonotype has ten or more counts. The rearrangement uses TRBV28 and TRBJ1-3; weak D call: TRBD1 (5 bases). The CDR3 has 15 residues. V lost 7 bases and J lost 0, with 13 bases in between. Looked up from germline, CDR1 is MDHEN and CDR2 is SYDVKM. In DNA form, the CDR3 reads TGTGCCAGCAATAAGGGACTCCCCTCTGGAAACACCATATATTTT. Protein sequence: CASNKGLPSGNTIYF.

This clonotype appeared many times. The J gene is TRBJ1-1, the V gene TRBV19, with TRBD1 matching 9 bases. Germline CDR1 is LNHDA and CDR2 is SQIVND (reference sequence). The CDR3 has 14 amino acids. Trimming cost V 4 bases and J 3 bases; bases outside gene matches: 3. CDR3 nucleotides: TGTGCCAGTAGTACCTGGACAGGGGACACTGAAGCTTTCTTT. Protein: CASSTWTGDTEAFF.

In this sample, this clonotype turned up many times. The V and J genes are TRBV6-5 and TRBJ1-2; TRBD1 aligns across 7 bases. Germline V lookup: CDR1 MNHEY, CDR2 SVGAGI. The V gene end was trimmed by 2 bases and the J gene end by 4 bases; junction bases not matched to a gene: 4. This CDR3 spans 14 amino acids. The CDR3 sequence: CASSYRQGSYGYTF. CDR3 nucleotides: TGTGCCAGCAGTTACCGACAGGGAAGCTATGGCTACACCTTC.